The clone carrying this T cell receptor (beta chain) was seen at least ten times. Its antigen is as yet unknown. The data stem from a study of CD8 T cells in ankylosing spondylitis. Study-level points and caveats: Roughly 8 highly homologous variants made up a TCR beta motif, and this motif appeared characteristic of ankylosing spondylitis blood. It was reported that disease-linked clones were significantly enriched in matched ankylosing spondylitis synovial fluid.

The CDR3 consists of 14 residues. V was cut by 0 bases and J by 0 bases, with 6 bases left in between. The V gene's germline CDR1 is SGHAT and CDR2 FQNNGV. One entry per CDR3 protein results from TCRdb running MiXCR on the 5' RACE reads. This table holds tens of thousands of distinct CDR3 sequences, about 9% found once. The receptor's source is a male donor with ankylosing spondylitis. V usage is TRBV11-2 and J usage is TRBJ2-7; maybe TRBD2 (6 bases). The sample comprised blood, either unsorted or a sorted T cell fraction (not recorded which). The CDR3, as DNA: TGTGCCAGCAGCTTAGACGGGAGCTCCTACGAGCAGTACTTC. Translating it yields CASSLDGSSYEQYF.